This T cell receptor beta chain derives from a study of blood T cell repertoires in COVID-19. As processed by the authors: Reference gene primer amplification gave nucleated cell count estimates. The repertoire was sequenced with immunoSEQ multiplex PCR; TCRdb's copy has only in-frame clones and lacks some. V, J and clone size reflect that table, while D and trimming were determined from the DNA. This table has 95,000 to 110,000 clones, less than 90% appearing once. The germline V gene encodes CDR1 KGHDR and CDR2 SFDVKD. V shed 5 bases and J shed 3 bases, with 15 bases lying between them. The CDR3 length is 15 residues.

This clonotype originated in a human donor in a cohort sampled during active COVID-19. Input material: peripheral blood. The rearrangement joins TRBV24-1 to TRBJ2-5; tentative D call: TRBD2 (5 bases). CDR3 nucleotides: TGTGCCACCAGTGGACCGGGAACCCTTGAAGAGACCCAGTACTTC. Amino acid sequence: CATSGPGTLEETQYF.